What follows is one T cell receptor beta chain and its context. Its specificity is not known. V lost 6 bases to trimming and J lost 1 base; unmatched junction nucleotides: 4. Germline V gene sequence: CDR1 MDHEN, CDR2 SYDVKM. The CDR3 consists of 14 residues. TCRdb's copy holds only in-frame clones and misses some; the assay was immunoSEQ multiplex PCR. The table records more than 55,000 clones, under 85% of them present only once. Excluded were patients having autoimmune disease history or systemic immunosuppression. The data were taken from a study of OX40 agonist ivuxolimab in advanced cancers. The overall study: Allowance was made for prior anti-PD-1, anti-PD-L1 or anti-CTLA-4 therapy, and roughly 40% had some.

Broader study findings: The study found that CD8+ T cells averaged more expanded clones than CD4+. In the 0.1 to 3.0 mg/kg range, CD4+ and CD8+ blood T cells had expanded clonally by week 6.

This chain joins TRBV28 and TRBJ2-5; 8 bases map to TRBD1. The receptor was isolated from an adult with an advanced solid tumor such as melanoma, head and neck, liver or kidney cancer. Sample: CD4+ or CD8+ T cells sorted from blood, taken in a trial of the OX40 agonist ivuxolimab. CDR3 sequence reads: CASSADRGQETQYF. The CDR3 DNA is TGTGCCAGCAGCGCAGACAGGGGCCAAGAGACCCAGTACTTC.